The 8 T cell receptor beta chains listed next were all sequenced from one sample in a study of OX40 agonist ivuxolimab in advanced cancers. Sequencing used immunoSEQ multiplex PCR; TCRdb keeps in-frame clones, though not all of them. The sample has tens of thousands of clones, roughly four fifths seen once. Specimen: CD4+ or CD8+ T cells sorted from blood, collected in a trial of the OX40 agonist ivuxolimab. Source of these receptors: an adult with an advanced solid tumor such as melanoma, head and neck, liver or kidney cancer.

This clone is medium-sized. V and J are TRBV5-6 and TRBJ1-4, with 7 nucleotides matching TRBD1. Germline V gives CDR1 SGHDT, CDR2 YYEEEE. This CDR3 comprises 15 residues. The junction had 6 bases not matched to a gene; V was cut back by 7 bases and J by 0 bases. CDR3 coding DNA: TGTGCCAGCTTTGGACAGGCTGCAACTAATGAAAAACTGTTTTTT. It is translated as CASFGQAATNEKLFF.

Only a few counts were recorded for this clone. The V call is TRBV5-6, the J call TRBJ2-7; possible D gene TRBD2, 5 bases. The V gene's germline CDR1 is SGHDT and CDR2 YYEEEE. The CDR3 covers 13 residues. The germline V and J ends were trimmed by 1 base and 3 bases, with 8 bases remaining between them. The DNA of the CDR3 is TGTGCCAGCAGCTTGATCCGGGACTACGAGCAGTACTTC. This encodes CASSLIRDYEQYF.

This clone was detected only a few times. The chain carries TRBV5-5 and TRBJ2-3; the match to TRBD2 covers 7 bases. There are 15 residues in the CDR3. Losses at the gene ends were 4 bases for V and 2 bases for J; bases not matched to a gene: 7. The germline CDR1 and CDR2 sequences are SGHKS and YYEKEE (reference sequence). The CDR3 protein is CASSQTSASTDTQYF. The CDR3 coding sequence is TGTGCCAGCAGCCAAACTAGCGCCTCCACAGATACGCAGTATTTT. The entire variable domain, with the rest obtained from reference TRBV5-5 and TRBJ2-3, is as follows: DAGVTQSPTHLIKTRGQQVTLRCSPISGHKSVSWYQQVLGQGPQFIFQYYEKEERGRGNFPDRFSARQFPNYSSELNVNALLLGDSALYLCASSQTSASTDTQYFGPGTRLTVL.

The rearrangement links TRBV7-2 to TRBJ1-2; D call uncertain. V lost 5 bases and J 4 bases, leaving 8 bases between the germline ends. The CDR3 runs 12 residues. Germline V gene lookup returns CDR1 SGHTA and CDR2 FQGNSA. CDR3 amino acids: CASSLGSYGYTF. Written as DNA, the CDR3 is TGTGCCAGCAGCCTCGGGTCCTATGGCTACACCTTC.

This clone was found a few times. The chain employs TRBV4-1 and TRBJ1-5; D remains unclear. Germline V gives CDR1 MGHRA, CDR2 YSYEKL. V lost 1 base to trimming and J lost 1 base, with 2 bases between them. The CDR3 has 13 amino acids. Here the CDR3 DNA reads TGCGCCAGCAGCCAAGGGAGCAATCAGCCCCAGCATTTT. Translated, it gives CASSQGSNQPQHF.

CDR3 in amino acids: CATKGVSGDTGELFF. In DNA, the CDR3 is TGTGCCACCAAGGGGGTGTCCGGGGACACCGGGGAGCTGTTTTTT. This chain joins TRBV27 and TRBJ2-2; possible D gene TRBD1, 6 bases. The V gene's germline CDR1 is MNHEY and CDR2 SMNVEV (reference sequence). The CDR3 consists of 15 residues. The ends were cut back, 10 bases at V and 3 bases at J, with 18 bases in the middle.

The chain carries TRBV12-5 and TRBJ2-1; D possibly corresponds to TRBD2 (7 bases). The V gene lost 1 base and the J gene lost 8 bases, with 12 bases spanning the gap. The germline V gene has CDR1 LGHNT and CDR2 FRNRAP. The length of the CDR3 is 14 residues. CDR3 sequence reads: CASGLAGGRDEQFF. CDR3 sequence (DNA): TGTGCTAGTGGTTTGGCGGGGGGCAGGGATGAGCAGTTCTTC.

This chain uses TRBV9 with TRBJ2-7; 12 nucleotides line up with TRBD2. The CDR3 has 15 residues. Losses at the gene ends were 4 bases for V and 2 bases for J; bases not matched to a gene: 4. CDR1 and CDR2 from the germline V gene are SGDLS and YYNGEE. The chain's CDR3 is CASSPRTSGAYEQYF. The CDR3 coding sequence is TGTGCCAGCAGCCCGAGGACTAGCGGGGCCTACGAGCAGTACTTC. The variable domain in full, completed from reference TRBV9 and TRBJ2-7, reads DSGVTQTPKHLITATGQRVTLRCSPRSGDLSVYWYQQSLDQGLQFLIQYYNGEERAKGNILERFSAQQFPDLHSELNLSSLELGDSALYFCASSPRTSGAYEQYFGPGTRLTVT.